A single sample gave rise to the 29 T cell receptor beta chains below, sequenced in a study. One entry per CDR3 protein, called by TCRdb with MiXCR from the 5' RACE reads. The sample lists roughly 40,000 distinct CDR3 sequences; 18% were seen once. Material: naive CD4+ T cells sorted from a lymph node. As for subset: naive CD4+ T cells, CD4+CD45RA+CD25-. The receptors stem from a female donor with breast cancer.

This clonotype was detected a few times. The chain has TRBV24-1 and TRBJ2-1; unclear D gene. The CDR3 is 13 amino acids. V was clipped by 4 bases and J by 8 bases, with 11 bases between them. The germline gives CDR1 KGHDR, CDR2 SFDVKD. CDR3 sequence (DNA): TGTGCCACCAGTGACCCAAGTGTTGATGAGCAGTTCTTC. It codes for CATSDPSVDEQFF.

The table lists this clonotype with a few counts. The CDR3 DNA follows: TGCGCCAGCAGCTTGGACGGGACAGGGACCGAGACCCAGTACTTC. Its protein is CASSLDGTGTETQYF. The chain uses TRBV5-1 and TRBJ2-5; 9 bases agree with TRBD1. CDR3 length: 15 amino acids. V was clipped by 0 bases and J by 5 bases; unmatched bases: 5. The germline CDR1 and CDR2 sequences are SGHRS and YFSETQ.

The table lists this clonotype with many counts. The chain links TRBV5-1 to TRBJ1-3; D not certain. V was clipped by 4 bases and J by 4 bases, with 6 bases between them. Germline-derived CDR1 and CDR2 are SGHRS and YFSETQ. The CDR3 length is 12 residues. As DNA, the CDR3 is TGCGCCAGCAGCCGAGAGGGAAACACCATATATTTT. Its protein product is CASSREGNTIYF.

This chain uses TRBV6-2 or TRBV6-3 with TRBJ1-5; TRBD1 matches at 9 bases. This CDR3 is built from 15 residues. With 7 bases clipped from V and 5 bases from J, the junction kept 9 bases outside the gene matches. From germline, CDR1 is MNHEY and CDR2 SVGEGT. CDR3 in DNA: TGTGCCAGCATTTCAGCGGGACAGGGTCATCAGCCCCAGCATTTT. Translation gives CASISAGQGHQPQHF.

This clonotype was counted at least ten times. V and J are TRBV5-1 and TRBJ1-2, with D unresolved. Trimming took 0 bases from V and 6 from J, leaving 12 bases between them. Germline values: CDR1 SGHRS, CDR2 YFSETQ. There are 14 residues in the CDR3. The CDR3 is CASSLAAGVDGYTF. For the CDR3, the DNA is TGCGCCAGCAGCTTGGCCGCGGGCGTGGATGGCTACACCTTC.

In its sample, this clonotype was seen many times. The CDR3 DNA sequence: TGCGCCAGCAGCCCTACCACAGGGCGGTCCGGGGAGCTGTTTTTT. Protein sequence: CASSPTTGRSGELFF. The J gene is TRBJ2-2, the V gene TRBV5-1; weak D call: TRBD1 (6 bases). CDR3 size: 15 residues. V lost 4 bases and J lost 6, with 16 bases in between. Per the germline V gene, CDR1 is SGHRS and CDR2 is YFSETQ.

V usage is TRBV5-1 and J usage is TRBJ2-5; D is ambiguous. The germline V gene has CDR1 SGHRS and CDR2 YFSETQ. The CDR3 contains 14 residues. The ends were cut back, 0 bases at V and 1 base at J, with 7 bases in the middle. CDR3 DNA sequence: TGCGCCAGCAGCTTGGCAGGCGCCCAAGAGACCCAGTACTTC. It translates to CASSLAGAQETQYF.

As concerns this clonotype: A clone one base away is much larger, so this may be a read error. The chain uses TRBV20-1 and TRBJ1-1; D might be TRBD1 (5 bases). From germline, CDR1 is DFQATT and CDR2 SNEGSKA (reference sequence). This CDR3 has 15 residues. The CDR3 nucleotides read TGCAGTGCTAGCGGTTCGAGGGGACTAAACACTGAAGCTTCCTTT. It yields the protein CSASGSRGLNTEASF.

This clonotype was observed a few times. The chain recombines TRBV5-1 with TRBJ1-1; D may be TRBD1 (5 bases). With 3 bases removed from V and 3 bases from J, the gap between germline ends came to 9 bases. The CDR3 length is 13 residues. The germline V gene encodes CDR1 SGHRS and CDR2 YFSETQ. DNA of the CDR3: TGCGCCAGCAGCTGGGGCTCAGACACTGAAGCTTTCTTT. This translates into CASSWGSDTEAFF.

The chain carries TRBV4-1 and TRBJ2-7; 7 nucleotides line up with TRBD2. Germline V gene sequence: CDR1 MGHRA, CDR2 YSYEKL. V was pared by 2 bases and J by 5 bases, with 15 bases of the junction left unmatched. The CDR3 is 17 amino acids. CDR3 nucleotides: TGCGCCAGCAGCCAAATTGATATGGGGCTAGCGGTGGACGAGCAGTACTTC. As protein: CASSQIDMGLAVDEQYF.

This clonotype was counted at least ten times. The chain couples TRBV24-1 to TRBJ2-1, with TRBD2 matching over 13 bases. CDR1 is KGHDR, CDR2 SFDVKD, per germline. The CDR3 extends over 18 amino acids. The J segment lost 6 bases and the V segment lost 3 bases, leaving 10 bases of the junction unmatched. CDR3 sequence reads: CATSDPGTSGTMGNEQFF. The CDR3 DNA follows: TGTGCCACCAGTGATCCCGGGACTAGCGGGACAATGGGCAATGAGCAGTTCTTC.

This CDR3 reads CATSGRTGVTDTQYF. The CDR3 DNA sequence: TGTGCCACCAGTGGTCGCACAGGGGTCACAGATACGCAGTATTTT. The chain couples TRBV24-1 to TRBJ2-3, with 7 nucleotides matching TRBD1. This CDR3 region has 15 residues. The germline CDR1 and CDR2 sequences are KGHDR and SFDVKD. V dropped 5 bases and J dropped 2; count of bases not matched to a gene: 6.

This sequence joins TRBV7-2 and TRBJ1-2; no clear D. CDR3 length: 13 residues. V lost 1 base to trimming and J lost 8 bases, with 11 bases between them. CDR1 is SGHTA and CDR2 is FQGNSA in the germline V gene. DNA of the CDR3: TGTGCCAGCAGCTTAGGGACGCTTGGCGGCTACACCTTC. Its translation is CASSLGTLGGYTF. The full variable domain, with the rest looked up from reference TRBV7-2 and TRBJ1-2, is GAGVSQSPSNKVTEKGKDVELRCDPISGHTALYWYRQSLGQGLEFLIYFQGNSAPDKSGLPSDRFSAERTGGSVSTLTIQRTQQEDSAVYLCASSLGTLGGYTFGSGTRLTVV.

There are many counts of this clonotype. As DNA, the CDR3 is TGCAGTGCTAACAGGGACAGGGGAGGCACTGAAGCTTTCTTT. This encodes CSANRDRGGTEAFF. The V gene is TRBV20-1, the J gene TRBJ1-1, with 10 bases that match TRBD1. The CDR3 runs 14 residues. The germline V gene has CDR1 DFQATT and CDR2 SNEGSKA (reference sequence). J gave up 4 bases and V 4 bases, and 6 bases lay outside the gene matches.

This clonotype was observed at least ten times. This chain links TRBV5-1 with TRBJ2-1, with D perhaps TRBD1 (6 bases). The CDR3 has 15 amino acids. The V end lost 2 bases, the J end lost 2 bases, and 11 bases lay between the germline ends. Germline V lookup: CDR1 SGHRS, CDR2 YFSETQ. CDR3 region: CASSLQGGAYNEQFF. DNA for the CDR3: TGCGCCAGCAGCTTACAGGGCGGAGCCTACAATGAGCAGTTCTTC.

V gene TRBV12-3 or TRBV12-4 combines with J gene TRBJ1-2, with 8 bases matching TRBD1. The CDR3 loop spans 16 amino acids. The trim removed 5 bases at V and 5 bases at J, leaving 13 bases unmatched. Here the CDR3 DNA reads TGTGCCAGCAGTCGCATGACAGGGGACGACTTATATGGCTACACCTTC. This gives the protein CASSRMTGDDLYGYTF.

There are many counts of this clonotype. The genes are TRBV6-2 or TRBV6-3 and TRBJ1-5; D gene uncertain. The CDR3 runs to 13 residues. The ends were cut back, 4 bases at V and 2 bases at J, with 6 bases in the middle. In germline, CDR1 is MNHEY, CDR2 SVGEGT. This chain's CDR3 is CASSSWGNQPQHF. CDR3 nucleotides: TGTGCCAGCAGTTCCTGGGGCAATCAGCCCCAGCATTTT.

Ten or more counts support this clonotype. The chain carries TRBV5-1 and TRBJ1-1; D remains unclear. The CDR3 consists of 14 residues. Germline lookup yields CDR1 SGHRS and CDR2 YFSETQ. Trimming cost V 0 bases and J 10 bases, with 16 bases left between them. The DNA for the CDR3 is TGCGCCAGCAGCTTGGGGGCAGGAGATGTTGGAGCTTTCTTT. It yields the protein CASSLGAGDVGAFF.

The rearrangement joins TRBV20-1 to TRBJ1-6, with a weak D call TRBD1 (5 bases). V lost 3 bases, J lost 8 bases, and 11 bases lay in between. Germline V lookup: CDR1 DFQATT, CDR2 SNEGSKA (reference sequence). The CDR3 is made up of 13 amino acids. The CDR3, as DNA: TGCAGTGCTAGTCACGGGGGTCATTCACCCCTCCACTTT. Amino acid sequence: CSASHGGHSPLHF.

The chain uses TRBV7-9 and TRBJ2-7; 8 nucleotides match TRBD2. Looked up from germline, CDR1 is SEHNR and CDR2 is FQNEAQ (reference sequence). The CDR3 runs to 14 residues. Unmatched junction bases numbered 14, after V lost 11 bases and J lost 5 bases. CDR3 amino acids: CAGTLAGLAHEQYF. In DNA, the CDR3 is TGTGCCGGCACCCTAGCGGGCCTTGCCCACGAGCAGTACTTC.

This clonotype has at least ten counts. V usage is TRBV20-1 and J usage is TRBJ2-5; 14 nucleotides match TRBD2. The CDR3 spans 15 residues. After removal of 6 bases from V and 5 bases from J, the junction contained 8 bases not matched to a gene. Looked up from germline, CDR1 is DFQATT and CDR2 is SNEGSKA (reference sequence). The CDR3 sequence is CSAPRLAGGRETQYF. The DNA for the CDR3 is TGCAGTGCGCCCCGACTAGCGGGAGGGCGGGAGACCCAGTACTTC.

With respect to this clonotype: An end of the junction does not agree with germline; a read error may underlie this. The V call is TRBV20-1, the J call TRBJ2-5; 10 bases map to TRBD1. Looked up from germline, CDR1 is DFQATT and CDR2 is SNEGSKA (reference sequence). This CDR3 has 14 residues. The CDR3 sequence: CSAKTGGNSETLYF. The CDR3 DNA follows: TGCAGTGCTAAGACAGGGGGCAATTCAGAGACCCTGTACTTC.

This clonotype was detected ten times or more. The chain recombines TRBV20-1 with TRBJ2-3, with TRBD2 matching 7 bases. The CDR3 is 14 residues long. The ends lost 5 bases at V and 2 bases at J; junction bases unmatched: 7. The V gene's germline CDR1 is DFQATT and CDR2 SNEGSKA (reference sequence). CDR3 DNA sequence: TGCAGTGCTCCTCGAGCGGGGTTCACAGATACGCAGTATTTT. Its translation: CSAPRAGFTDTQYF.

This clonotype has more than one count but fewer than ten. This chain links TRBV5-1 with TRBJ2-3; D may be TRBD2 (6 bases). This CDR3 has 16 amino acids. Trimming shortened V by 1 base and J by 0 bases, and 12 bases separated the two germline ends. The germline gives CDR1 SGHRS, CDR2 YFSETQ. The CDR3 is CASSLSGGMSTDTQYF. The CDR3 DNA reads as TGCGCCAGCAGCTTGTCAGGCGGGATGAGCACAGATACGCAGTATTTT.

Points on this clonotype: An end of the junction does not agree with germline; a read error may underlie this. This sequence joins TRBV29-1 and TRBJ2-5, with TRBD2 as a possible D gene (6 bases). CDR1 is SQVTM, CDR2 ANQGSEA, per germline. The CDR3 loop spans 13 amino acids. Here the CDR3 reads CSIAPGTGENQYF. In DNA form, the CDR3 reads TGCAGCATTGCCCCCGGGACTGGAGAGAACCAGTACTTC. The variable domain in full, completed from reference TRBV29-1 and TRBJ2-5, reads SAVISQKPSRDICQRGTSLTIQCQVDSQVTMMFWYRQQPGQSLTLIATANQGSEATYESGFVIDKFPISRPNLTFSTLTVSNMSPEDSSIYLCSIAPGTGENQYFGPGTRLLVL.

Note on this clonotype: At one end the junction does not follow the germline gene, possibly because of a read error. The J gene is TRBJ1-2, the V gene TRBV20-1, with D unresolved. Germline CDR1 DFQATT, CDR2 SNEGSKA (reference sequence). The length of the CDR3 is 12 residues. The CDR3 DNA sequence: TGCAGTGCTAGAACCAGCCGCTATGGCCACACCTTC. Protein product: CSARTSRYGHTF.

This clonotype was counted a few times. This may arise from a read error, as a much more abundant clone is one base away. The gene calls are TRBV7-2 and TRBJ2-2; D is uncertain. CDR3 length: 13 amino acids. Germline V gene lookup returns CDR1 SGHTA and CDR2 FQGNSA. Trimming took off 6 bases at V and 6 bases at J, with 11 bases between the two ends. The CDR3 loop reads CASRPNDAGELFF. CDR3 DNA sequence: TGTGCCAGCAGACCTAACGACGCCGGGGAGCTGTTTTTT. Looking up the rest from reference TRBV7-2 and TRBJ2-2 gives the full variable domain: GAGVSQSPSNKVTEKGKDVELRCDPISGHTALYWYRQSLGQGLEFLIYFQGNSAPDKSGLPSDRFSAERTGGSVSTLTIQRTQQEDSAVYLCASRPNDAGELFFGEGSRLTVL.

In its sample, this clonotype was seen many times. The V call is TRBV18, the J call TRBJ2-3; TRBD1 agrees at 9 bases. Trimming took 2 bases from V and 14 from J; bases not matched to a gene: 5. Germline CDR1 reads KGHSH; CDR2 reads LQKENI. This CDR3 comprises 12 residues. The CDR3 here is CASSPGTGIWYF. The CDR3 nucleotides are TGTGCCAGCTCACCAGGGACAGGGATATGGTATTTT. The full variable domain, its missing parts supplied by reference TRBV18 and TRBJ2-3, is NAGVMQNPRHLVRRRGQEARLRCSPMKGHSHVYWYRQLPEEGLKFMVYLQKENIIDESGMPKERFSAEFPKEGPSILRIQQVVRGDSAAYFCASSPGTGIWYFGPGTRLTVL.

Concerning this clonotype: Because it lacks the conserved phenylalanine or tryptophan at the end, this CDR3 is likely a read error. The J gene is TRBJ2-1, the V gene TRBV2, with D perhaps matching TRBD2 (6 bases). This CDR3 spans 13 amino acids. Germline values: CDR1 SNHLY, CDR2 FYNNEI. Trimming took off 8 bases at V and 3 bases at J, with 11 bases between the two ends. This chain's CDR3 is CASGTPGYNEQFL. The CDR3 region has the DNA TGTGCCAGCGGGACTCCCGGCTACAATGAGCAGTTCCTC.